This T cell receptor (beta chain) was retrieved from a study of vaccination effects on CD4 cells after COVID-19. Notes on the study in general: Marked clonal contraction was seen in infection- and vaccine-induced clones late after vaccination.

For this clone: Its antigen is undetermined.

The method was immunoSEQ multiplex PCR; TCRdb's version includes in-frame clones alone and lacks a portion of them. The table includes roughly 52,000 clones, roughly 70% detected once. Germline CDR1 MGHRA, CDR2 YSYEKL. Unmatched junction bases numbered 12, after V lost 3 bases and J lost 4 bases. The CDR3 sequence is 17 residues long. After expansion with viral peptide pools in the ViraFEST assay, antigen-specific CD4+ T cells were sequenced. The culture ran for 10 days, and then CD4+ T cells were isolated. No vaccinee had earlier SARS-CoV-2 infection, and nucleocapsid antibodies were negative. Replacing half the medium with IL-2 medium was done on days 3 and 7.

The clonotype comes from a human donor who received a COVID-19 vaccine. The rearrangement links TRBV4-1 to TRBJ1-5, with TRBD1 matching over 7 bases. Sequenced here: CD4+ T cells from PBMCs cultured with SARS-CoV-2 spike peptides, sampled before COVID-19 vaccination. CDR3 sequence (DNA): TGCGCCAGCAGCCAGGGGGCTAGAGGGACAGTTAATCAGCCCCAGCATTTT. Translation gives CASSQGARGTVNQPQHF.